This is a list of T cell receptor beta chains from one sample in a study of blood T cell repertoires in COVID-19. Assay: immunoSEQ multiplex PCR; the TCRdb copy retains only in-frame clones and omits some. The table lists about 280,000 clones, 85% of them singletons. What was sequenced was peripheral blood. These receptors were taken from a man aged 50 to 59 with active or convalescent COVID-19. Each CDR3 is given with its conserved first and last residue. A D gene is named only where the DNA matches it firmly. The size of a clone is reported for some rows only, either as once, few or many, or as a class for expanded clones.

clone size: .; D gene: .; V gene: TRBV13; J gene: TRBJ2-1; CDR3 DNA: TGTGCCAGCAGCTTACAAGGGGGTGAGCAGTTCTTC; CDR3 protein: CASSLQGGEQFF
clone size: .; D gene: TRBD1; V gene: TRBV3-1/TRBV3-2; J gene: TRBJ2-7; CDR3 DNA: TGTGCCAGCAGCCAAGGCAGACAGGGCGAGCAGTACTTC; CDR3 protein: CASSQGRQGEQYF
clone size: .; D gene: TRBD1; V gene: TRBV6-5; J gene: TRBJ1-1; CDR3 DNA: TGTGCCAGCAGTTACTCGACAGGGATGAACACTGAAGCTTTCTTT; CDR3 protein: CASSYSTGMNTEAFF
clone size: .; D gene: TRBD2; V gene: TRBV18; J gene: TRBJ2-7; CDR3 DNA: TGTGCCAGCTCTCCCGGGACTAGCGGGATGGTGGACGAGCAGTACTTC; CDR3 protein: CASSPGTSGMVDEQYF
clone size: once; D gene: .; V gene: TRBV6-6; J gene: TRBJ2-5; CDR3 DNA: TGTGCCAGCAGTTACTCGGGCCTAAGCGAGACCCAGTACTTC; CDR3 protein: CASSYSGLSETQYF
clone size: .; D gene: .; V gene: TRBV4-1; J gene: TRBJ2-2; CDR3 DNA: TGCGCCAGCAGCCAAGATAGCATGGGGGAGCTGTTTTTT; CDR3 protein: CASSQDSMGELFF
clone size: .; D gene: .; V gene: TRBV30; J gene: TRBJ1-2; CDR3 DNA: TGTGCCTGGGGTGGGGGGGTCTCGGGCTACACCTTC; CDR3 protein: CAWGGGVSGYTF
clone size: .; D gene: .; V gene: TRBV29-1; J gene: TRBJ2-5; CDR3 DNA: TGCAGCGTTCTCAGGGGTAGAGAGACCCAGTACTTC; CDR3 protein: CSVLRGRETQYF
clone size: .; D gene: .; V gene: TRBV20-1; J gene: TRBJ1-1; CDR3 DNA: TGCAGGAGATCCCCTAAAGCTTTCTTT; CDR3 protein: CRRSPKAFF
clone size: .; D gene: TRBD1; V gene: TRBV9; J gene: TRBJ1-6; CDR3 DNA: TGTGCCAGCAGCGGAGGGGGCAGGAATTCACCCCTCCACTTT; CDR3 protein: CASSGGGRNSPLHF
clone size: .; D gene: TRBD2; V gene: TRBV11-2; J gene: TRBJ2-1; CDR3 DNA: TGTGCCAGCAGCTTCCAGCGGGAGTCCTACAATGAGCAGTTCTTC; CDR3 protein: CASSFQRESYNEQFF
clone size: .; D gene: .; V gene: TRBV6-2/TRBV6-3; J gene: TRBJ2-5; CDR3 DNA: TGTGCCAGCAGTAATACAGGGCGTCCCGAGACCCAGTACTTC; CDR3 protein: CASSNTGRPETQYF
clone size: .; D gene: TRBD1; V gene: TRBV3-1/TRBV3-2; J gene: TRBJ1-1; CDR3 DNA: TGTGCCAGCAGCCTGGCACAGGGGGTGAACACTGAAGCTTTCTTT; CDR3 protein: CASSLAQGVNTEAFF
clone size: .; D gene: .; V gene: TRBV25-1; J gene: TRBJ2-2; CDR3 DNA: TGTGCCAGCAGTACACAGGGAGGGGAGCTGTTTTTT; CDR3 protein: CASSTQGGELFF
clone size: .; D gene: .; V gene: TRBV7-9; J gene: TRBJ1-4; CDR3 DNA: TGTGCCAGCAGCTTACGGGGGGGAGGTGAAAAACTGTTTTTT; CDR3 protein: CASSLRGGGEKLFF
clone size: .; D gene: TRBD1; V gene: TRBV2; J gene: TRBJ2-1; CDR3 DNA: TGTGCCAGCAAAGGGACAGAATACTACAATGAGCAGTTCTTC; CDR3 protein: CASKGTEYYNEQFF
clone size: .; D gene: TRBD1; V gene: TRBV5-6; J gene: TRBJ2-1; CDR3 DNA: TGTGCCAGCAGCCAGATGACAGGGATCTTCAACAATGAGCAGTTCTTC; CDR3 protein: CASSQMTGIFNNEQFF
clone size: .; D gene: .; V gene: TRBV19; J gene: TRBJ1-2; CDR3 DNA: TGTGCCAGTAGTATCGGGCGGGGTTCCTACACCTTC; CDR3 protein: CASSIGRGSYTF
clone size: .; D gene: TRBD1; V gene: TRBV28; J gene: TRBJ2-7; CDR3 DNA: TGTGCCAGCAGTTCCCCCCGGGACAGGAGTAGAAAGTCGGGGACCTACGAGCAGTACTTC; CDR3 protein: CASSSPRDRSRKSGTYEQYF
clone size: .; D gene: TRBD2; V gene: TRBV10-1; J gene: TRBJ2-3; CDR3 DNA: TGCGCCAGCAGTGAGCCTAGCGGGAGTTCCGCTACGCAGTATTTT; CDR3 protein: CASSEPSGSSATQYF
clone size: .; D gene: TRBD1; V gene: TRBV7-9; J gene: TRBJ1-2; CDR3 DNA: TGTGCCAGCAGCTTAGTGCCAGGGGGTGGCTACACCTTC; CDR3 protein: CASSLVPGGGYTF
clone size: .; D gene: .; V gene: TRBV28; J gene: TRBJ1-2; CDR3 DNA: TGTGCCAGCAGTCGGGGTGTGAACTATGGCTACACCTTC; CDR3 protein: CASSRGVNYGYTF
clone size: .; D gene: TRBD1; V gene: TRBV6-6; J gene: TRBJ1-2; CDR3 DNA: TGTGCCAGCAGTTACTGGCCAACAGGGGAGAGTGGCTACACCTTC; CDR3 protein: CASSYWPTGESGYTF
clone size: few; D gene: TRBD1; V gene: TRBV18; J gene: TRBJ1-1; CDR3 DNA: TGTGCCAGCTCACCACCGGGACAGATCACTGAAGCTTTCTTT; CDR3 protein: CASSPPGQITEAFF
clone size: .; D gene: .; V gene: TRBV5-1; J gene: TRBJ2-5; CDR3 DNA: TGCGCCAGCAGCTTGGCAGGGATGAAAGAGACCCAGTACTTC; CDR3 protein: CASSLAGMKETQYF
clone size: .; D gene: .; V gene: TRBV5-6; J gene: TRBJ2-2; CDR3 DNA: TGTGCCAGCAGCTTTGGGCGTACCGGGGAGCTGTTTTTT; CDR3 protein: CASSFGRTGELFF
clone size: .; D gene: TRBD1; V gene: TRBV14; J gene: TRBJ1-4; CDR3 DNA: TGTGCCAGCAGCTCAACCGGGCCCGGACAGGGAAAACTGTTTTTT; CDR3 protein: CASSSTGPGQGKLFF
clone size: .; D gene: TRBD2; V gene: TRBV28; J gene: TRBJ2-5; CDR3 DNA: TGTGCCAGCAGTCTTAGCGGGGGAGAGACCCAGTACTTC; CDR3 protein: CASSLSGGETQYF
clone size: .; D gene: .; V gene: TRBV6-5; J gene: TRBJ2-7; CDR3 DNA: TGTGCCAGCAGACGTTCAGGGTCAGGGCCCTACGAGCAGTACTTC; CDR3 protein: CASRRSGSGPYEQYF
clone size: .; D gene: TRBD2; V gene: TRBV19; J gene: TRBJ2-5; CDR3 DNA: TGTGCCAGTAGAGCTAGCGGCCAGAGGGAGACCCAGTACTTC; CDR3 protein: CASRASGQRETQYF
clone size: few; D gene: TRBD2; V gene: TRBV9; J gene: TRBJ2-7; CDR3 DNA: TGTGCCAGCAGCGTAGCCAGCGGGAACAGATACGAGCAGTACTTC; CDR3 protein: CASSVASGNRYEQYF
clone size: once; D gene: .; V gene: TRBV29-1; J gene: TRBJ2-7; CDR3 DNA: TGCAGTATCCGGGACTCCTCCTACGAGCAGTACTTC; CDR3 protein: CSIRDSSYEQYF
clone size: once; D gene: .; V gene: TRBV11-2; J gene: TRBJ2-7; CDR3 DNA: TGTGCCAGCAGCTTTCCCCCTTTAACTAAAAACAAGCAGTACTTC; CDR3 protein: CASSFPPLTKNKQYF
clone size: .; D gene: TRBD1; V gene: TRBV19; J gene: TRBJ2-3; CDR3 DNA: TGTGCCAGTAGGAGACAGGGGTTTATGTCGGATACGCAGTATTTT; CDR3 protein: CASRRQGFMSDTQYF
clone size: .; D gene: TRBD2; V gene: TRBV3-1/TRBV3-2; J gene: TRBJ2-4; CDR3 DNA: TGTGCCAGCAGCCAAGAACTAGCGAGATCCAAAAACATTCAGTACTTC; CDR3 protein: CASSQELARSKNIQYF
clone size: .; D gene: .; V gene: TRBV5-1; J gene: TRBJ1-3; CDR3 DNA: TGCGCCAGCAGCTTGGAAGCGGGGACTGGAAACACCATATATTTT; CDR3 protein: CASSLEAGTGNTIYF
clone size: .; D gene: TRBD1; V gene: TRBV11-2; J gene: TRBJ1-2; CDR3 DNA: TGTGCCAGCAGCCCGGCCGGGACAGGGGGCCCCTATGGCTACACCTTC; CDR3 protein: CASSPAGTGGPYGYTF
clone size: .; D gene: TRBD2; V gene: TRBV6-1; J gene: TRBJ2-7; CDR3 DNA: TGTGCCAGCAGTTATATGGCTAGCGGTGAGCAGTACTTC; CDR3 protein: CASSYMASGEQYF
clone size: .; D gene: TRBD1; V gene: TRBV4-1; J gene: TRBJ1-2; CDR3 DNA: TGCGCCAGCAGCCCCCAGGGACAGGGTACGGGCTACACCTTC; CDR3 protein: CASSPQGQGTGYTF
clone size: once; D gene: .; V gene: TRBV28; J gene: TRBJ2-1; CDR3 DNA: TGTGCCAGCAAGAGCGAACCTAATGAGCAGTTCTTC; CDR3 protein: CASKSEPNEQFF
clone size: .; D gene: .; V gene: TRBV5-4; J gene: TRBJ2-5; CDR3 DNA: TGTGCCAGCAGCCCGGGGTACCAAGAGACCCAGTACTTC; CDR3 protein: CASSPGYQETQYF
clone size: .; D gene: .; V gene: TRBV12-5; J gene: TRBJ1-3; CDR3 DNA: TGTGCTAGTGGTCCGGGAGCCCCGGAGGGCACCATATATTTT; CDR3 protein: CASGPGAPEGTIYF
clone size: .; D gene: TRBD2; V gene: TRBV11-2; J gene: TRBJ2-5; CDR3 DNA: TGTGCCAGCAGCCAGACTAGCGGGAGGGAGACCCAGTACTTC; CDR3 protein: CASSQTSGRETQYF
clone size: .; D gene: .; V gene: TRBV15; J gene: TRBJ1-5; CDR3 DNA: TGTGCCACCAGCCTAAGGACCGTCCGGGGGCAGCCCCAGCATTTT; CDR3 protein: CATSLRTVRGQPQHF
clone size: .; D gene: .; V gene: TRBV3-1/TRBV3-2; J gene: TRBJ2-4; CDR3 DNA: TGTGCCAGCAGCGCCAGGGGTACCAAAAACATTCAGTACTTC; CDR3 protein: CASSARGTKNIQYF
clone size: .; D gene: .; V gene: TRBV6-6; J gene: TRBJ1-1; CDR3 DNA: TGTGCCAGCAGTTACGTCAGGGAGGGGACTGAAGCTTTCTTT; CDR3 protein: CASSYVREGTEAFF
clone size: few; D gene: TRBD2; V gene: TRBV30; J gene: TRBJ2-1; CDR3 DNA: TGTGCCTGGGATTTAGCGGGAGGTTCCTATGAGCAGTTCTTC; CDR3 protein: CAWDLAGGSYEQFF
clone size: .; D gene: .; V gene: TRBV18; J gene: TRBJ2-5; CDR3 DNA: TGTGCCAGCTCACCGGAGGCGTGGGAGACCCAGTACTTC; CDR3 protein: CASSPEAWETQYF
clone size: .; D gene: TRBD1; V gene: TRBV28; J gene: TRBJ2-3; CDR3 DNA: TGTGCCAGCGCACGGATCCAGACAGGGGGCACAGATACGCAGTATTTT; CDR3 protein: CASARIQTGGTDTQYF
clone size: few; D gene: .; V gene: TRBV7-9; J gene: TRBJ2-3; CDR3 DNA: TGTGCCAGCAGCTCTATCGATACGCAGTATTTT; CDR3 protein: CASSSIDTQYF
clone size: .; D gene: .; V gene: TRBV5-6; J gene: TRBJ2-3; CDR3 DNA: TGTGCCAGCAGCTTCCGGACAAGCACAGATACGCAGTATTTT; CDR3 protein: CASSFRTSTDTQYF
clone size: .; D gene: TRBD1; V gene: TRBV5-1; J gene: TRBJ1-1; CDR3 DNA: TGCGCCAGCAGCCCGGACAGGGGGCGATCGGTGACTGAAGCTTTCTTT; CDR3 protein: CASSPDRGRSVTEAFF
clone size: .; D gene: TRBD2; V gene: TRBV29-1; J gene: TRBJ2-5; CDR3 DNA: TGCAGCGTTGAGGGTAGCGGGAGCGCACAAGAGACCCAGTACTTC; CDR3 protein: CSVEGSGSAQETQYF
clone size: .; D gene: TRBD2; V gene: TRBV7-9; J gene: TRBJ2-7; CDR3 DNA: TGTGCCAGCAGCCGAGCACAGGGACTAGCGAACTACGAGCAGTACTTC; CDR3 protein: CASSRAQGLANYEQYF